This entry describes one T cell receptor (beta chain). Antigen unknown. The sample belongs to a study of blood T cells in healthy people across ages. As for the study in general: There was about one barcoded beta molecule captured by template switching per two T cells.

Together with a sample-barcoded 5' primer, a J-beta primer mix was included in a second PCR lasting about 6 to 12 cycles. TCRdb reprocessed the 5' RACE reads via MiXCR and lists one record per CDR3 protein. The sample gives 980,000 or so distinct CDR3 sequences, under 50% of which show up once; under 15% is in the top ten. Isolation of PBMCs gave at least 7 million cells per sample. Study results and caveats: Per-million-T-cell TCR beta diversity fell roughly linearly with age. TCR beta diversity correlated strongly with naive T cell percentage.

The source material was blood. The source is a man between 25 and 39 years old in good health.

The CDR3 loop reads CASSSFQWGEQFF. The CDR3 coding sequence is TGTGCCAGCAGCTCCTTCCAGTGGGGGGAGCAGTTCTTC. J is TRBJ2-1 and V is TRBV7-2; D could derive from TRBD1 or TRBD2 (5 bases each). The CDR3 extends over 13 amino acids. Trimming took 4 bases from V and 10 from J, leaving 14 bases between them. Germline CDR1 and CDR2: SGHTA and FQGNSA.